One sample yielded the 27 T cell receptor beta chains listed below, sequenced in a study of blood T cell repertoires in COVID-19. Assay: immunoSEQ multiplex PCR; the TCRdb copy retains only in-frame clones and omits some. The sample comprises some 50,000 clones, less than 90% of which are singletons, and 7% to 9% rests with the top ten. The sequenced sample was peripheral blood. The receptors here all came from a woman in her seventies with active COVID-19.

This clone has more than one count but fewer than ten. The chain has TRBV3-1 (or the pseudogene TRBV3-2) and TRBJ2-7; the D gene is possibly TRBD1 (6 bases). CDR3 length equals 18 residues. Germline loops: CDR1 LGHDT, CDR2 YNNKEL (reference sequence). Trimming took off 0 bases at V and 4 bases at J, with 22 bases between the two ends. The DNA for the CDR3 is TGTGCCAGCAGCCAAGAGGCAACCAGGGGCGACCTGACGTACGAGCAGTACTTC. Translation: CASSQEATRGDLTYEQYF.

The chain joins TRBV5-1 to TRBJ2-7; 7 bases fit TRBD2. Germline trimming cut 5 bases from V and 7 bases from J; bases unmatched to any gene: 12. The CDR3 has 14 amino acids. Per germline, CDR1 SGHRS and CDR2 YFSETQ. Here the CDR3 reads CASREGGGSNEQYF. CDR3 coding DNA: TGCGCCAGCAGAGAAGGTGGCGGGAGTAATGAGCAGTACTTC. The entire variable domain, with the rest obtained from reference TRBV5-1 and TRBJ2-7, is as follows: KAGVTQTPRYLIKTRGQQVTLSCSPISGHRSVSWYQQTPGQGLQFLFEYFSETQRNKGNFPGRFSGRQFSNSRSEMNVSTLELGDSALYLCASREGGGSNEQYFGPGTRLTVT.

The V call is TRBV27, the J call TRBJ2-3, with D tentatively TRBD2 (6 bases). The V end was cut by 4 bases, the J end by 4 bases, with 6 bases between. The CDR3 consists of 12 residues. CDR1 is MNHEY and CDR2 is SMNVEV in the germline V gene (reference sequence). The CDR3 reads CASSWRADTQYF. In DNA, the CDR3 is TGTGCCAGCAGTTGGAGGGCAGATACGCAGTATTTT.

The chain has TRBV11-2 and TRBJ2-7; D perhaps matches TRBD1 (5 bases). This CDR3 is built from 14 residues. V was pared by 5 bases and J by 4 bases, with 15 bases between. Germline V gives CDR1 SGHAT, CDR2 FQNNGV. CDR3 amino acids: CASSNRRLGYEQYF. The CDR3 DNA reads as TGTGCCAGCAGCAACAGGAGACTGGGATACGAGCAGTACTTC.

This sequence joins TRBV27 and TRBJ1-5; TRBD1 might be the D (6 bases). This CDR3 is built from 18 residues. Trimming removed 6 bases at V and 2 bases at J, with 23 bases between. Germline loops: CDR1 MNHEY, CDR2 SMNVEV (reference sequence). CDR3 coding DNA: TGTGCCAGCAGCCCTCGGGGTGGGGGCGCGTGGGGCAATCAGCCCCAGCATTTT. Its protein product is CASSPRGGGAWGNQPQHF.

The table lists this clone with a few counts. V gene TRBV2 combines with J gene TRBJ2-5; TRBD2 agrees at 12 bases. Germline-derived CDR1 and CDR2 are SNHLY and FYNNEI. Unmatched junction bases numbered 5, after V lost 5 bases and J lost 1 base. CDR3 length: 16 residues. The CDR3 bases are TGTGCCAGCAGTCGCAGGACTAGCGGGACCCAAGAGACCCAGTACTTC. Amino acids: CASSRRTSGTQETQYF.

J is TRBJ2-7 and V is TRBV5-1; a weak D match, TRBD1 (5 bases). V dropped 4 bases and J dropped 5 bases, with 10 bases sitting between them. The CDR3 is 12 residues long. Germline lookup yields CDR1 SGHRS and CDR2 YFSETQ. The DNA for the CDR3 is TGCGCCAGCAGCCAGGGCCGGCACGAGCAGTACTTC. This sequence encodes CASSQGRHEQYF.

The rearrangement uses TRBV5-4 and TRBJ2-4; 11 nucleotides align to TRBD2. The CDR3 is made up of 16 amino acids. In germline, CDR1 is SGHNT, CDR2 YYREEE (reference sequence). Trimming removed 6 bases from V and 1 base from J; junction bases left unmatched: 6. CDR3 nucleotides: TGTGCCAGCATGCTAGCGGGAGGTGGGGCCAAAAACATTCAGTACTTC. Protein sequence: CASMLAGGGAKNIQYF. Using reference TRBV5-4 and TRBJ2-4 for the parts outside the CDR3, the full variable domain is ETGVTQSPTHLIKTRGQQVTLRCSSQSGHNTVSWYQQALGQGPQFIFQYYREEENGRGNFPPRFSGLQFPNYSSELNVNALELDDSALYLCASMLAGGGAKNIQYFGAGTRLSVL.

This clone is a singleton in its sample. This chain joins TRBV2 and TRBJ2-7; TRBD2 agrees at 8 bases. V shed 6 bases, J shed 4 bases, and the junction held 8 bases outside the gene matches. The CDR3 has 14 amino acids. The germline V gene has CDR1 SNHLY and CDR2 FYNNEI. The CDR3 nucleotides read TGTGCCAGCAGAGCGAGCGGGAGTAGGTACGAGCAGTACTTC. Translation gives CASRASGSRYEQYF.

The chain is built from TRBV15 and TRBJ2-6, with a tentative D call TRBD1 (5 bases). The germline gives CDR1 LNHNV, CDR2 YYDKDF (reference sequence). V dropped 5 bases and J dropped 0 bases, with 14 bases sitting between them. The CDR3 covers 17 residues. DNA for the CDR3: TGTGCCACCAGCCGACAGAGAACCTACTCTGGGGCCAACGTCCTGACTTTC. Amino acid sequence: CATSRQRTYSGANVLTF.

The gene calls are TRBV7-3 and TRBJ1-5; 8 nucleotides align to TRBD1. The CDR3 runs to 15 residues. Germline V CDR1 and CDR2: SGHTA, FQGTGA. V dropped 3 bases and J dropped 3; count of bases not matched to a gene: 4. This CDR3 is CASSFAGGNNQPQHF. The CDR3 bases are TGTGCCAGCAGCTTCGCAGGGGGCAACAATCAGCCCCAGCATTTT.

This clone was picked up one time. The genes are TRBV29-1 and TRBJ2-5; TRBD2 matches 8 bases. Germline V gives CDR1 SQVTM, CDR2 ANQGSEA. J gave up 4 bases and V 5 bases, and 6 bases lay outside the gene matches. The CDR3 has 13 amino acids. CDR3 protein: CSVLREGTETQYF. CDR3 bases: TGCAGCGTTTTACGGGAGGGTACAGAGACCCAGTACTTC. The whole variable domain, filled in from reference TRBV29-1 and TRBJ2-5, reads SAVISQKPSRDICQRGTSLTIQCQVDSQVTMMFWYRQQPGQSLTLIATANQGSEATYESGFVIDKFPISRPNLTFSTLTVSNMSPEDSSIYLCSVLREGTETQYFGPGTRLLVL.

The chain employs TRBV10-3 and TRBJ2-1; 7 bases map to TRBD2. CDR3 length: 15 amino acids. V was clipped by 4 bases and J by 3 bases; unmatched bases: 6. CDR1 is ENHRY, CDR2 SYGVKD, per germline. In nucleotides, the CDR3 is TGTGCCATCAGTGCGGCGGGAGAGATCTACAATGAGCAGTTCTTC. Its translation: CAISAAGEIYNEQFF.

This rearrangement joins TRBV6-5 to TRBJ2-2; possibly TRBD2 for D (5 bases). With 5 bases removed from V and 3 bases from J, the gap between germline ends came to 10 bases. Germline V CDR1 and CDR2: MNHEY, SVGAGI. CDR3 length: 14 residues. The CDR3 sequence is CASSRRPDTGELFF. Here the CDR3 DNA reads TGTGCCAGCAGTCGGAGGCCCGACACCGGGGAGCTGTTTTTT.

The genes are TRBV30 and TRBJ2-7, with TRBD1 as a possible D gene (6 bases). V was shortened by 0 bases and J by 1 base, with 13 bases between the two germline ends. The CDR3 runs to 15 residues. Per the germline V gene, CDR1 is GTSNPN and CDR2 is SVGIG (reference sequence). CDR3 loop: CAWSVGAGASYEQYF. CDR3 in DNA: TGTGCCTGGAGTGTGGGGGCAGGGGCGTCCTACGAGCAGTACTTC.

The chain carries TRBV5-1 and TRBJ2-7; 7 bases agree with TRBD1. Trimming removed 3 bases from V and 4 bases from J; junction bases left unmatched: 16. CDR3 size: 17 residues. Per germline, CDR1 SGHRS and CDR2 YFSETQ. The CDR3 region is CASSSTGTGERWYEQYF. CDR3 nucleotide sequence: TGCGCCAGCAGCTCAACAGGCACAGGGGAAAGGTGGTACGAGCAGTACTTC.

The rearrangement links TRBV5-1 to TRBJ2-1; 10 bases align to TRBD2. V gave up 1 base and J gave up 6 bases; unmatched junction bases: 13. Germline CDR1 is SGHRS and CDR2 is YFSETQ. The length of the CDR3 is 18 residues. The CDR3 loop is CASSLYLAGGQRVNEQFF. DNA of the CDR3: TGCGCCAGCAGCTTGTATTTAGCGGGAGGTCAAAGGGTCAATGAGCAGTTCTTC.

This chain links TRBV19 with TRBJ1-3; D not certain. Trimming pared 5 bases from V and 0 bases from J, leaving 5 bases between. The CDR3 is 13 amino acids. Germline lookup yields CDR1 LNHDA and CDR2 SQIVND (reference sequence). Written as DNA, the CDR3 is TGTGCCAGTAGTGTCTTCTCTGGAAACACCATATATTTT. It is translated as CASSVFSGNTIYF. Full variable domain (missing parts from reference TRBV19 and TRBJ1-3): DGGITQSPKYLFRKEGQNVTLSCEQNLNHDAMYWYRQDPGQGLRLIYYSQIVNDFQKGDIAEGYSVSREKKESFPLTVTSAQKNPTAFYLCASSVFSGNTIYFGEGSWLTVV.

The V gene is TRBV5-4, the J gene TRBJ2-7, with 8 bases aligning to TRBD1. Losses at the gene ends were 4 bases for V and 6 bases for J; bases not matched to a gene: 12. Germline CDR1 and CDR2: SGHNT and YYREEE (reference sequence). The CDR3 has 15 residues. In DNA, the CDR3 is TGTGCCAGCAGCACCCACCCGGGACAGGCGGCCGAGCAGTACTTC. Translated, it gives CASSTHPGQAAEQYF. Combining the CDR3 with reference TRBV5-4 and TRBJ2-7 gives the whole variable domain ETGVTQSPTHLIKTRGQQVTLRCSSQSGHNTVSWYQQALGQGPQFIFQYYREEENGRGNFPPRFSGLQFPNYSSELNVNALELDDSALYLCASSTHPGQAAEQYFGPGTRLTVT.

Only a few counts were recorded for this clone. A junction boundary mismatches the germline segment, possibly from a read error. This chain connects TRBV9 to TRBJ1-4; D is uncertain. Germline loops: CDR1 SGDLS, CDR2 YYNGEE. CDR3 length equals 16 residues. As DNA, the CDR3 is TGTGCCAGCAGCGATAGTGGTTGGGAGGATAATGAAGAACTGTTTTTT. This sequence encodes CASSDSGWEDNEELFF.

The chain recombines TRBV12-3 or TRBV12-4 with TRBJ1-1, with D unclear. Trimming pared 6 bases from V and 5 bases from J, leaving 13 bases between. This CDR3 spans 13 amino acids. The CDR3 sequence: CASSPDGETEAFF. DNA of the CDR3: TGTGCCAGCAGCCCCGACGGGGAGACTGAAGCTTTCTTT.

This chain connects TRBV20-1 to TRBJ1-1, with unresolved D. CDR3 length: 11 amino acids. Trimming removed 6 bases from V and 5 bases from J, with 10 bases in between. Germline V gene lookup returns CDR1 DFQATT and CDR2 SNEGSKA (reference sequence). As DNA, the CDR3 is TGCAGTGCGGCATTTATGACTGAAGCTTTCTTT. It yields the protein CSAAFMTEAFF.

The CDR3 here is CASSRWTGSYEQYF. In nucleotides, the CDR3 is TGTGCCAGCAGCCGATGGACAGGGTCCTACGAGCAGTACTTC. V gene TRBV3-1 (or the pseudogene TRBV3-2) combines with J gene TRBJ2-7; TRBD1 aligns across 8 bases. The J segment lost 1 base and the V segment lost 4 bases, leaving 3 bases of the junction unmatched. Germline V gene sequence: CDR1 LGHDT, CDR2 YNNKEL (reference sequence). This CDR3 contains 14 residues.

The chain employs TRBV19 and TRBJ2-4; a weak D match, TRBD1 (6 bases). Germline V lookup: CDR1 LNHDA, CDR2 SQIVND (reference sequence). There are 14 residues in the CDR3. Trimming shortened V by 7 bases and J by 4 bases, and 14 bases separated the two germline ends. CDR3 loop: CASTQPGEKNIQYF. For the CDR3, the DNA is TGTGCCAGTACCCAGCCAGGGGAGAAAAACATTCAGTACTTC. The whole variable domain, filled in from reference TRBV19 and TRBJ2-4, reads DGGITQSPKYLFRKEGQNVTLSCEQNLNHDAMYWYRQDPGQGLRLIYYSQIVNDFQKGDIAEGYSVSREKKESFPLTVTSAQKNPTAFYLCASTQPGEKNIQYFGAGTRLSVL.

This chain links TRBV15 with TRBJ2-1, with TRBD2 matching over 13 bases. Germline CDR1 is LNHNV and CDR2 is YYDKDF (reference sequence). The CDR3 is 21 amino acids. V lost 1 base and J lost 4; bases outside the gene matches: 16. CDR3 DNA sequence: TGTGCCACCAGCAGAGGGGCCGGACTAGCGGGAGTACGGGGGACTTACAATGAGCAGTTCTTC. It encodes CATSRGAGLAGVRGTYNEQFF.

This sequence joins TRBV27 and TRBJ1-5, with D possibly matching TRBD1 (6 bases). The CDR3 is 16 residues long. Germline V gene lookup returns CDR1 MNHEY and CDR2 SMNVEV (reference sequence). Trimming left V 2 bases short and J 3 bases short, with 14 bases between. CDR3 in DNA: TGTGCCAGCAGTTTAACGAGCCAGGGGCACAATCAGCCCCAGCATTTT. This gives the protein CASSLTSQGHNQPQHF.

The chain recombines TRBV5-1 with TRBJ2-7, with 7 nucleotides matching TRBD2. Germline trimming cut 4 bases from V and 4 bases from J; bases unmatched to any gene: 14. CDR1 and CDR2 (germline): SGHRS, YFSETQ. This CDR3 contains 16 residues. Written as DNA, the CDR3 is TGCGCCAGCAGCCCCCCCAGTTCTAGCGGTTGGTACGAGCAGTACTTC. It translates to CASSPPSSSGWYEQYF.